This T cell receptor beta chain is drawn from a study of identical twins. Healthy Caucasians supplied all donations. A universal primer site came from template switching; cDNA carried unique molecular identifiers. TCRdb re-derived calls from the 5' RACE reads in MiXCR, one entry per CDR3 protein. Among some 900,000 distinct CDR3 sequences listed, roughly an eighth were seen once. Study results and limitations: Weaker excess twin sharing was seen among beta out-of-frame sequences.

For this clonotype: What it recognizes is unknown.

Trimming took 1 base from V and 6 from J, leaving 11 bases between them. The CDR3 covers 14 residues. Per germline, CDR1 SGHDT and CDR2 YYEEEE. The same sample was also studied in work on yellow fever vaccine responses in identical twins. From that report: Reportedly, twins' vaccine T cell responses looked partly convergent and partly personalized.

Specimen: PBMCs. This sequence was found in a woman aged 18-29 years in good health. The genes are TRBV5-6 and TRBJ2-1; D might be TRBD1 (6 bases). The CDR3 sequence: CASSLPGTFNEQFF. The DNA of the CDR3 is TGTGCCAGCAGCTTGCCTGGGACATTCAATGAGCAGTTCTTC.